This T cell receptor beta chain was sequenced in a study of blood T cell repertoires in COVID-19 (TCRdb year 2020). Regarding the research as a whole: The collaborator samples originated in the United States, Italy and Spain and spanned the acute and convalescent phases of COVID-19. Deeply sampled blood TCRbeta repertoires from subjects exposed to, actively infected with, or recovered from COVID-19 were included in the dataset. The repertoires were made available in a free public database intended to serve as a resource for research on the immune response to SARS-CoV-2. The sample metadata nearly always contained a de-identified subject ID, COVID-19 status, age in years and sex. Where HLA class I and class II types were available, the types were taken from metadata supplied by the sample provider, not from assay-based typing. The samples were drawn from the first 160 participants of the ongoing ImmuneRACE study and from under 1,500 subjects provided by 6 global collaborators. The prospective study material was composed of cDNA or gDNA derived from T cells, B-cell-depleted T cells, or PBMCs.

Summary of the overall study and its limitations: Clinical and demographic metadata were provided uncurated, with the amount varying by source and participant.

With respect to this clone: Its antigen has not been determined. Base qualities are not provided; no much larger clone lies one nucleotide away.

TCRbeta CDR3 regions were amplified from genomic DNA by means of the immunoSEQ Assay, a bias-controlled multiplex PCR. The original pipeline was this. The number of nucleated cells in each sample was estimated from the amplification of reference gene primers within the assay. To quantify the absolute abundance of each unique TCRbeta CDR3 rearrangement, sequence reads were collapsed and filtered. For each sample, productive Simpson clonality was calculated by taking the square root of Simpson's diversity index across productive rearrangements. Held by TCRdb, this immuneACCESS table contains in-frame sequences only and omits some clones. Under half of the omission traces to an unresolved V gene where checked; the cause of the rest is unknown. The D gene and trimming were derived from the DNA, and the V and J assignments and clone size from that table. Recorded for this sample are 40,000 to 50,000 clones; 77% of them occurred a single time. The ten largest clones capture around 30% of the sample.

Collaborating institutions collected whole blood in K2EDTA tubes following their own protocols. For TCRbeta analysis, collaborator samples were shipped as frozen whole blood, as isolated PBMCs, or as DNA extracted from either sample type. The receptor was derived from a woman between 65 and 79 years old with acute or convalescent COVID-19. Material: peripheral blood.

The DNA sequence is as follows: TGTGCCAGCAGCCCCAGGGGACAATCGAACACCGGGGAGCTGTTTTTT. This encodes CASSPRGQSNTGELFF. The receptor chain draws on TRBV2 and TRBJ2-2; TRBD1 might be the D gene, on 6 matching bases. Counted from cysteine to phenylalanine, this CDR3 has 16 amino acids. Here the CDR3 DNA is all that survives: 48 bases in frame from base 1. From a lookup of the germline V gene, CDR1 and CDR2 are SNHLY and FYNNEI. V is clipped by 6 bases and J by 0 bases, and the sequence between their germline boundaries is 14 bases long.